Below, 7 T cell receptor beta chains from the same sample are listed, as sequenced in a study of PD-1 blockade in mismatch repair-deficient tumors (dated by TCRdb to between 2016 and 2019). The method was the immunoSEQ multiplex PCR assay. Here the immuneACCESS table is served through TCRdb, limited to in-frame sequences with V and J called. Missing clones are a known gap in these copies; in checked studies unresolved V genes cover under half, and the rest lacks a known reason. This sample is represented by about 79,000 clones; 65% to 85% of them were singletons. Clones ranked in the top ten supply approximately 5% of the sample. The specimen was peripheral blood, collected 44 weeks after starting pembrolizumab. All receptors derive from an adult with mismatch repair-deficient cancer.

This chain connects TRBV2 to TRBJ1-2; tentatively, D is TRBD1 (6 bases). Germline lookup yields CDR1 SNHLY and CDR2 FYNNEI. V shed 2 bases and J shed 4 bases, with 11 bases lying between them. This CDR3 contains 14 residues. Here the CDR3 reads CASSERGASYGYTF. Here the CDR3 DNA reads TGTGCCAGCAGTGAACGGGGGGCGTCCTATGGCTACACCTTC.

This chain joins TRBV15 and TRBJ2-5, with a weak D call TRBD1 (5 bases). The CDR3 contains 15 residues. Germline V gene sequence: CDR1 LNHNV, CDR2 YYDKDF (reference sequence). V gave up 4 bases and J gave up 5 bases, with 17 bases separating them. The CDR3 DNA reads TGTGCCACCAGCACAGACAGTCACGCAACGGAGACCCAGTACTTC. Protein product: CATSTDSHATETQYF.

The J gene is TRBJ1-5, the V gene TRBV13, with TRBD1 identical over 7 bases. J was trimmed by 1 base and V by 0 bases; bases with no gene match: 6. Germline V gene lookup returns CDR1 PRHDT and CDR2 FYEKMQ (reference sequence). This CDR3 has 17 residues. The CDR3: CASSLGADRVSNQPQHF. CDR3 DNA: TGTGCCAGCAGCTTAGGGGCTGACAGGGTGAGCAATCAGCCCCAGCATTTT.

The chain is built from TRBV6-5 and TRBJ2-1; D is unclear. CDR3 size: 12 residues. Germline V CDR1 and CDR2: MNHEY, SVGAGI. V lost 6 bases to trimming and J lost 9 bases, with 12 bases between them. The DNA of the CDR3 is TGTGCCAGCAGCGCAGGTATTGGTGAGCAGTTCTTC. This gives the protein CASSAGIGEQFF.

The V and J genes are TRBV5-4 and TRBJ2-1, with D uncertain. The CDR3 spans 15 residues. V was clipped by 3 bases and J by 1 base, with 11 bases between them. Germline CDR1 is SGHNT and CDR2 is YYREEE (reference sequence). The chain's CDR3 is CASSSRRVSYNEQFF. CDR3 DNA: TGTGCCAGCAGCTCCCGTAGGGTGTCCTACAATGAGCAGTTCTTC.

This clone showed up just once. The rearrangement uses TRBV5-1 and TRBJ2-3; D gene uncertain. V lost 1 base and J lost 0, with 9 bases in between. The CDR3 sequence is 15 residues long. CDR1 SGHRS and CDR2 YFSETQ come from the germline V gene. The CDR3 protein is CASSLYGLSTDTQYF. For the CDR3, the DNA is TGCGCCAGCAGCTTGTACGGGCTAAGCACAGATACGCAGTATTTT.

This chain links TRBV19 with TRBJ2-3; 7 bases align to TRBD1. The CDR3 spans 16 residues. CDR1 and CDR2 from the germline V gene are LNHDA and SQIVND (reference sequence). The V segment lost 1 base and the J segment 5 bases; nucleotides outside the gene matches: 9. For the CDR3, the DNA is TGTGCCAGTAGTATAGGTACTGAGGGGGCTGGAGATACGCAGTATTTT. It specifies CASSIGTEGAGDTQYF.